Below, 11 T cell receptor beta chains from the same sample are listed, as sequenced in a study of post-analysis software for immune sequencing data. Built from TCR beta cDNA, the libraries had unique molecular identifiers in them. In TCRdb, the PCR reads were re-called with MiXCR into one record per CDR3 protein. The sample has 450,000 or so distinct CDR3 sequences, 40% to 55% seen once; the top ten hold 9.5% to 13%. Findings of the study overall: Roughly 5 TRBV segments occurring more often in patients than controls included TRBV5-6, TRBV5-1 and TRBV20-1.

Their antigen targets remain unknown. Sequenced input: blood. The origin of the receptors is a girl between 5 and 17 years old with multiple sclerosis.

The chain uses TRBV10-3 and TRBJ2-7; D may be TRBD1 or TRBD2 (5 bases each). This CDR3 has 14 amino acids. V lost 3 bases and J lost 1, with 10 bases in between. Germline-derived CDR1 and CDR2 are ENHRY and SYGVKD. CDR3 nucleotide sequence: TGTGCCATCAGTGATTGGGACGGATCCTACGAGCAGTACTTC. It specifies CAISDWDGSYEQYF.

The chain recombines TRBV5-1 with TRBJ2-3; 10 bases fit TRBD2. Germline V gene data show CDR1 as SGHRS and CDR2 as YFSETQ. Germline trimming cut 4 bases from V and 0 bases from J; bases unmatched to any gene: 5. The CDR3 runs to 16 residues. The CDR3 sequence: CASSDKLAGSTDTQYF. In DNA, the CDR3 is TGCGCCAGCAGCGATAAACTAGCGGGGAGCACAGATACGCAGTATTTT.

The J gene is TRBJ2-1, the V gene TRBV7-9; 8 bases map to TRBD2. CDR1 is SEHNR and CDR2 is FQNEAQ in the germline V gene (reference sequence). CDR3 length: 16 amino acids. The trim removed 1 base at V and 6 bases at J, leaving 8 bases unmatched. CDR3 residues: CASSLGGLVNINEQFF. CDR3 nucleotide sequence: TGTGCCAGCAGCTTAGGGGGACTAGTTAACATCAATGAGCAGTTCTTC. Variable domain in full (rest from reference TRBV7-9 and TRBJ2-1): DTGVSQNPRHKITKRGQNVTFRCDPISEHNRLYWYRQTLGQGPEFLTYFQNEAQLEKSRLLSDRFSAERPKGSFSTLEIQRTEQGDSAMYLCASSLGGLVNINEQFFGPGTRLTVL.

A single count supports this clonotype. J is TRBJ2-1 and V is TRBV4-2; TRBD1 agrees at 8 bases. Germline-derived CDR1 and CDR2 are LGHNA and YNFKEQ. With V trimmed by 7 bases and J by 4 bases, 15 bases remained unmatched. This CDR3 spans 17 amino acids. In DNA, the CDR3 is TGTGCCAGCACCCTCGGTCAGGCAGGGGGCTTTTACAATGAGCAGTTCTTC. This encodes CASTLGQAGGFYNEQFF.

The V call is TRBV20-1, the J call TRBJ2-4, with D possibly matching TRBD2 (6 bases). Trimming pared 6 bases from V and 13 bases from J, leaving 16 bases between. Germline loops: CDR1 DFQATT, CDR2 SNEGSKA (reference sequence). The CDR3 runs 11 residues. CDR3 sequence: CSATSLGEQYF. The CDR3 region has the DNA TGCAGTGCCACTAGCCTCGGGGAGCAGTACTTC.

A few counts support this clonotype. The chain combines TRBV20-1 with TRBJ2-5; 10 bases map to TRBD2. The DNA end is a closer match to TRBJ2-7, so the J assignment may be wrong. The CDR3 consists of 12 residues. Germline CDR1 DFQATT, CDR2 SNEGSKA (reference sequence). For the CDR3, the DNA is TGCAGTGCTAGACTAGCGGGAGCCGAGCAGTACTTC. Translation gives CSARLAGAEQYF.

This clonotype was detected a few times. The chain couples TRBV6-5 to TRBJ2-1; no firm D call. Looked up from germline, CDR1 is MNHEY and CDR2 is SVGAGI. The V gene lost 4 bases and the J gene lost 6 bases, with 10 bases spanning the gap. The CDR3 has 13 residues. The chain's CDR3 is CASSSIQPNEQFF. CDR3 nucleotides: TGTGCCAGCAGTTCTATCCAACCCAATGAGCAGTTCTTC.

The V call is TRBV20-1, the J call TRBJ2-7, with D possibly being TRBD2 (5 bases). V shed 0 bases and J shed 2 bases, with 11 bases lying between them. Germline V CDR1 and CDR2: DFQATT, SNEGSKA (reference sequence). This CDR3 has 14 residues. The CDR3 DNA follows: TGCAGTGCTAGAGAGGCGGGCCCCCCCTACGAGCAGTACTTC. It yields the protein CSAREAGPPYEQYF.

V and J are TRBV7-9 and TRBJ2-5, with TRBD2 identical over 7 bases. The germline CDR1 and CDR2 sequences are SEHNR and FQNEAQ (reference sequence). With 4 bases clipped from V and 2 bases from J, the junction kept 10 bases outside the gene matches. This CDR3 comprises 16 residues. The CDR3 nucleotides are TGTGCCAGCAGCTCTCCGCTAGCGGCCTTGCAAGAGACCCAGTACTTC. Translating it yields CASSSPLAALQETQYF. Looking up the rest from reference TRBV7-9 and TRBJ2-5 gives the full variable domain: DTGVSQNPRHKITKRGQNVTFRCDPISEHNRLYWYRQTLGQGPEFLTYFQNEAQLEKSRLLSDRFSAERPKGSFSTLEIQRTEQGDSAMYLCASSSPLAALQETQYFGPGTRLLVL.

This chain links TRBV21-1 with TRBJ2-5; TRBD1, the table's D call, was not compared with the DNA. TRBV21-1 is reported as a pseudogene. The CDR3 loop spans 15 amino acids. The CDR3 is CASSGDRAYFKTQYF. As DNA, the CDR3 is TGTGCCAGCAGTGGTGACAGGGCGTATTTTAAGACCCAGTACTTC.

A few counts support this clonotype. V is TRBV5-5 and J is TRBJ2-1, with 7 bases identical to TRBD1. Germline V gene data show CDR1 as SGHKS and CDR2 as YYEKEE (reference sequence). This CDR3 region has 16 residues. Losses at the gene ends were 4 bases for V and 7 bases for J; bases not matched to a gene: 14. CDR3 DNA sequence: TGTGCCAGCAGCGAGGGGGCGTCGGCCCGGAATAATGAGCAGTTCTTC. This encodes CASSEGASARNNEQFF.